A single sample gave rise to the 23 T cell receptor beta chains below, sequenced in a study of T cells in localized non-small cell lung cancer. The repertoire was sequenced with immunoSEQ multiplex PCR; TCRdb's copy has only in-frame clones and lacks some. The data contain fewer than 50,000 clones, about nine tenths of them singletons. Here the sequenced sample was peripheral blood mononuclear cells, taken before any cancer treatment. These receptors all stem from a male donor at least 60 years old with stage II lung adenocarcinoma.

The rearrangement links TRBV2 to TRBJ1-1; D is perhaps TRBD1 (5 bases). With 4 bases removed from V and 1 base from J, the gap between germline ends came to 13 bases. From germline, CDR1 is SNHLY and CDR2 FYNNEI. This CDR3 spans 15 amino acids. The CDR3 DNA reads TGTGCCAGCAGTGTGTGGACAAACCGGAACACTGAAGCTTTCTTT. The encoded protein is CASSVWTNRNTEAFF. Drawing the rest from reference TRBV2 and TRBJ1-1, the complete variable domain is EPEVTQTPSHQVTQMGQEVILRCVPISNHLYFYWYRQILGQKVEFLVSFYNNEISEKSEIFDDQFSVERPDGSNFTLKIRSTKLEDSAMYFCASSVWTNRNTEAFFGQGTRLTVV.

V is TRBV30 and J is TRBJ1-3; D gene ambiguous. V shed 3 bases and J shed 0 bases, with 9 bases lying between them. Germline CDR1 reads GTSNPN; CDR2 reads SVGIG (reference sequence). This CDR3 comprises 14 residues. CDR3 loop: CAWRKTASGNTIYF. In DNA, the CDR3 is TGTGCCTGGAGGAAAACAGCCTCTGGAAACACCATATATTTT.

The gene calls are TRBV30 and TRBJ1-1, with D perhaps TRBD1 (5 bases). Germline V lookup: CDR1 GTSNPN, CDR2 SVGIG (reference sequence). V was shortened by 3 bases and J by 2 bases, with 10 bases between the two germline ends. This CDR3 has 13 residues. For the CDR3, the DNA is TGTGCCTGGAGCTGGGGCCAAAACACTGAAGCTTTCTTT. Its protein is CAWSWGQNTEAFF.

The V call is TRBV5-1, the J call TRBJ2-2; no firm D call. CDR1 and CDR2 (germline): SGHRS, YFSETQ. This CDR3 region has 14 residues. Trimming pared 0 bases from V and 1 base from J, leaving 4 bases between. CDR3 region: CASSLVLNTGELFF. The CDR3 DNA follows: TGCGCCAGCAGCTTGGTCCTGAACACCGGGGAGCTGTTTTTT.

The chain carries TRBV5-1 and TRBJ2-1; D may be TRBD2 (6 bases). Germline CDR1 SGHRS, CDR2 YFSETQ. The CDR3 is 16 amino acids. V lost 0 bases and J lost 1, with 11 bases in between. The chain's CDR3 is CASSLGLGGSYNEQFF. Written as DNA, the CDR3 is TGCGCCAGCAGCTTGGGACTAGGTGGGTCCTACAATGAGCAGTTCTTC.

The chain joins TRBV29-1 to TRBJ1-3, with D uncertain. The CDR3 loop spans 12 amino acids. The V gene lost 3 bases and the J gene lost 2 bases, with 5 bases spanning the gap. Germline CDR1 and CDR2: SQVTM and ANQGSEA. Here the CDR3 DNA reads TGCAGCGTTGACAGTCCTGGAAACACCATATATTTT. As protein: CSVDSPGNTIYF.

V and J are TRBV29-1 and TRBJ1-2; no definite D call. From germline, CDR1 is SQVTM and CDR2 ANQGSEA. This CDR3 spans 12 amino acids. Deletions cut 6 bases from V and 7 bases from J, with 15 bases between. The CDR3 reads CSVRPETTGYTF. CDR3 DNA sequence: TGCAGCGTGCGACCCGAAACCACTGGCTACACCTTC.

This chain links TRBV5-1 with TRBJ1-5; D call uncertain. Germline lookup yields CDR1 SGHRS and CDR2 YFSETQ. This CDR3 region has 14 residues. Deletions cut 4 bases from V and 0 bases from J, with 8 bases between. The CDR3 spells CASSRGPSNQPQHF. The CDR3 region has the DNA TGCGCCAGCAGCCGCGGGCCTAGCAATCAGCCCCAGCATTTT.

The rearrangement links TRBV19 to TRBJ2-5, with 12 positions matching TRBD2. Germline CDR1 is LNHDA and CDR2 is SQIVND (reference sequence). J lost 3 bases, V lost 5 bases, and 10 bases had no gene match. The CDR3 extends over 17 amino acids. The CDR3, as DNA: TGTGCCAGTAGTTTTCGACTAGCGGGGGATACGGAAGAGACCCAGTACTTC. It yields the protein CASSFRLAGDTEETQYF. The full variable domain, its missing parts supplied by reference TRBV19 and TRBJ2-5, is DGGITQSPKYLFRKEGQNVTLSCEQNLNHDAMYWYRQDPGQGLRLIYYSQIVNDFQKGDIAEGYSVSREKKESFPLTVTSAQKNPTAFYLCASSFRLAGDTEETQYFGPGTRLLVL.

The count of this clone is one. V is TRBV28 and J is TRBJ1-1; tentatively, D is TRBD1 (5 bases). Trimming cost V 7 bases and J 3 bases, with 15 bases left between them. The germline gives CDR1 MDHEN, CDR2 SYDVKM. The CDR3 length is 14 residues. The CDR3 protein is CASTLPGGYTEAFF. The CDR3 nucleotides read TGTGCCAGCACCCTACCGGGGGGGTACACTGAAGCTTTCTTT.

The V and J genes are TRBV7-2 and TRBJ2-7; TRBD1 matches 9 bases. Germline loops: CDR1 SGHTA, CDR2 FQGNSA. V shed 6 bases, J shed 4 bases, and the junction held 7 bases outside the gene matches. The CDR3 is made up of 14 amino acids. CDR3 sequence: CASSQRQGVYEQYF. In nucleotides, the CDR3 is TGTGCCAGCAGTCAGCGACAGGGGGTATACGAGCAGTACTTC.

The gene calls are TRBV7-2 and TRBJ1-5; 7 bases agree with TRBD1. Losses at the gene ends were 2 bases for V and 2 bases for J; bases not matched to a gene: 3. The CDR3 has 15 residues. Germline assignment: CDR1 SGHTA and CDR2 FQGNSA. CDR3 DNA: TGTGCCAGCAGCTTAAGACAGGGCGGCAATCAGCCCCAGCATTTT. Protein product: CASSLRQGGNQPQHF.

This rearrangement joins TRBV7-9 to TRBJ2-2, with a tentative D call TRBD1 (5 bases). CDR3 length: 14 amino acids. The V gene lost 3 bases and the J gene lost 6 bases, with 11 bases spanning the gap. The germline gives CDR1 SEHNR, CDR2 FQNEAQ (reference sequence). CDR3: CASSFQGLAGELFF. In nucleotides, the CDR3 is TGTGCCAGCAGCTTCCAGGGATTGGCCGGGGAGCTGTTTTTT.

This clone was counted only a few times. The chain combines TRBV9 with TRBJ1-2; weak D call: TRBD1 (6 bases). The ends were cut back, 0 bases at V and 8 bases at J, with 17 bases in the middle. Germline CDR1 reads SGDLS; CDR2 reads YYNGEE. This CDR3 has 15 residues. The CDR3 nucleotides read TGTGCCAGCAGCGTAGACCCCGCGGGGGCGGGCGGCTACACCTTC. Translating gives CASSVDPAGAGGYTF.

V gene TRBV7-9 combines with J gene TRBJ1-3; no firm D call. The V end was cut by 1 base, the J end by 2 bases, with 6 bases between. This CDR3 is built from 14 residues. Per germline, CDR1 SEHNR and CDR2 FQNEAQ (reference sequence). The CDR3 DNA reads TGTGCCAGCAGCTTAGGGGTTGCTGGAAACACCATATATTTT. Translating gives CASSLGVAGNTIYF. Supplemented by reference TRBV7-9 and TRBJ1-3, the full variable domain reads DTGVSQNPRHKITKRGQNVTFRCDPISEHNRLYWYRQTLGQGPEFLTYFQNEAQLEKSRLLSDRFSAERPKGSFSTLEIQRTEQGDSAMYLCASSLGVAGNTIYFGEGSWLTVV.

This clone has only one observation. The chain employs TRBV19 and TRBJ1-1; 9 bases fit TRBD1. Unmatched junction bases numbered 4, after V lost 5 bases and J lost 0 bases. From germline, CDR1 is LNHDA and CDR2 SQIVND (reference sequence). This CDR3 comprises 15 residues. Here the CDR3 reads CASSAGQGLNTEAFF. The CDR3 DNA reads as TGTGCCAGTAGTGCGGGACAGGGATTGAACACTGAAGCTTTCTTT.

The V call is TRBV9, the J call TRBJ1-2, with TRBD1 matching over 8 bases. The CDR3 consists of 15 residues. Germline lookup yields CDR1 SGDLS and CDR2 YYNGEE. V gave up 4 bases and J gave up 1 base; unmatched junction bases: 6. The CDR3 region is CASSTRTGLNYGYTF. The CDR3 nucleotides read TGTGCCAGCAGCACCCGGACAGGGCTTAACTATGGCTACACCTTC.

CDR3 sequence (DNA): TGTGCCAGCAGCTTGGACTTCCAAGAGACCCAGTACTTC. The encoded protein is CASSLDFQETQYF. V and J are TRBV5-6 and TRBJ2-5; D is ambiguous. V dropped 0 bases and J dropped 1 base, with 4 bases sitting between them. Germline lookup yields CDR1 SGHDT and CDR2 YYEEEE. This CDR3 contains 13 residues.

The rearrangement joins TRBV19 to TRBJ2-1; TRBD2 matches at 10 bases. This CDR3 spans 15 amino acids. V shed 3 bases and J 4 bases; nucleotides not matched to a gene: 3. CDR1 and CDR2 (germline): LNHDA, SQIVND (reference sequence). CDR3 loop: CASSMLAGVYNEQFF. In DNA form, the CDR3 reads TGTGCCAGTAGTATGCTAGCGGGAGTTTACAATGAGCAGTTCTTC.

A single count supports this clone. J is TRBJ2-7 and V is TRBV7-9, with TRBD1 identical over 8 bases. This CDR3 spans 17 amino acids. Germline loops: CDR1 SEHNR, CDR2 FQNEAQ (reference sequence). The V and J ends lost 4 bases and 7 bases, in that order; junction bases with no gene match: 18. DNA of the CDR3: TGTGCCAGCAGCTCCCCCTCCCTGGGGCAGGGGGCGAGGGAGCAGTACTTC. Amino acid sequence: CASSSPSLGQGAREQYF.

This chain uses TRBV29-1 with TRBJ2-3; a weak D match, TRBD1 (6 bases). Germline values: CDR1 SQVTM, CDR2 ANQGSEA. The length of the CDR3 is 12 residues. The V end was cut by 6 bases, the J end by 4 bases, with 11 bases between. The CDR3 here is CSVLQGPDTQYF. Here the CDR3 DNA reads TGCAGCGTCCTACAGGGTCCAGATACGCAGTATTTT.

The chain employs TRBV4-2 and TRBJ2-2, with TRBD1 matching over 10 bases. J was trimmed by 7 bases and V by 1 base; bases with no gene match: 3. This CDR3 comprises 15 residues. Looked up from germline, CDR1 is LGHNA and CDR2 is YNFKEQ. CDR3 DNA: TGTGCCAGCAGCCAAGTGGGACAGGGGTTCGGGGAGCTGTTTTTT. It is translated as CASSQVGQGFGELFF.

The chain employs TRBV18 and TRBJ2-7; D perhaps matches TRBD2 (6 bases). The V gene lost 8 bases and the J gene lost 3 bases, with 20 bases spanning the gap. CDR3 length equals 15 residues. Germline-derived CDR1 and CDR2 are KGHSH and LQKENI. Here the CDR3 reads CASTTSSNPIYEQYF. Written as DNA, the CDR3 is TGTGCCAGCACGACTAGTTCGAACCCTATCTACGAGCAGTACTTC.